The present entry profiles one T cell receptor beta chain with its context. Its antigen is currently unknown. Researchers used the Oncomine TCR Beta short-read assay to sequence DNA from cultured CD4+ T cells. Each CDR3 protein gets one entry after TCRdb re-called the PCR reads with MiXCR. Among roughly 4,500 distinct CDR3 sequences, 22% were seen once, and the ten largest hold approximately 50%. Treatment reported: approximately nine-day PBMC culture with coronavirus spike peptide pools or control peptides (ViraFEST assay). This record belongs to a study of vaccination and CD4 T cells after COVID-19. Study context: Some control cultures received a CEFX pool, which served as the positive control. Others received an HIV-1 Nef pool or no peptide.

The CDR3 spans 15 residues. Looked up from germline, CDR1 is MNHEY and CDR2 is SVGAGI. Trimming cost V 1 base and J 5 bases, with 14 bases left between them. The chain uses TRBV6-5 and TRBJ1-1; maybe TRBD1 (6 bases). The sample here was CD4+ T cells from blood, cultured in vitro, taken after SARS-CoV-2 vaccination. The source is a human donor who had recovered from COVID-19. In nucleotides, the CDR3 is TGTGCCAGCAGTTACTTCGGTACAGGGCTAACTGAAGCTTTCTTT. This codes for CASSYFGTGLTEAFF.